Each of the 19 T cell receptor beta chains below was sequenced from the same sample in a study of blood T cell repertoires in COVID-19. TCRdb's table, derived via immunoSEQ multiplex PCR, lists solely in-frame clones and lacks some. The sample has 150,000 to 190,000 clones, 80% seen once. Sequenced sample: peripheral blood. The receptors here all came from a man aged 55 to 69 with acute or convalescent COVID-19.

The chain carries TRBV7-2 and TRBJ1-2; 7 nucleotides agree with TRBD1. CDR3 length equals 14 residues. Per the germline V gene, CDR1 is SGHTA and CDR2 is FQGNSA. J was trimmed by 4 bases and V by 3 bases; bases with no gene match: 5. CDR3 coding DNA: TGTGCCAGCAGCTTGGGACAGAGAGGCTATGGCTACACCTTC. This gives the protein CASSLGQRGYGYTF.

The V call is TRBV4-3, the J call TRBJ1-4; a possible D gene is TRBD1 (6 bases). The germline V and J ends were trimmed by 0 bases and 0 bases, with 11 bases remaining between them. Germline V gene lookup returns CDR1 LGHNA and CDR2 YSLEER. This CDR3 comprises 17 residues. For the CDR3, the DNA is TGCGCCAGCAGCCAAGAAGGGGGGGAAGCAACTAATGAAAAACTGTTTTTT. Protein product: CASSQEGGEATNEKLFF.

V and J are TRBV28 and TRBJ1-6, with 7 positions matching TRBD1. Germline CDR1 MDHEN, CDR2 SYDVKM. The CDR3 covers 14 residues. Trimming removed 6 bases from V and 7 bases from J; junction bases left unmatched: 6. Here the CDR3 reads CASRPPDRNSPLHF. The CDR3 DNA is TGTGCCAGCAGGCCTCCGGACAGGAATTCACCCCTCCACTTT.

The genes are TRBV28 and TRBJ2-1; 11 bases are shared with TRBD2. The CDR3 sequence is 16 residues long. In germline, CDR1 is MDHEN, CDR2 SYDVKM. J gave up 6 bases and V 5 bases, and 9 bases lay outside the gene matches. CDR3 sequence (DNA): TGTGCCAGCAGTACCGAGACTAGCGGGAAGTTCAATGAGCAGTTCTTC. This gives the protein CASSTETSGKFNEQFF.

The chain couples TRBV6-2 or TRBV6-3 to TRBJ1-5, with D maybe TRBD1 (5 bases). Trimming took 2 bases from V and 4 from J, leaving 9 bases between them. The CDR3 is made up of 14 amino acids. From germline, CDR1 is MNHEY and CDR2 SVGEGT. The CDR3 loop is CASSYGSGNQPQHF. The DNA of the CDR3 is TGTGCCAGCAGTTACGGTTCAGGGAATCAGCCCCAGCATTTT.

This clone was recorded only once. This sequence joins TRBV4-3 and TRBJ1-4, with D possibly being TRBD1 (5 bases). The germline gives CDR1 LGHNA, CDR2 YSLEER. The CDR3 length is 18 residues. V lost 4 bases and J lost 1, with 19 bases in between. The CDR3 protein is CASSPGGLQGGTNEKLFF. CDR3 nucleotides: TGCGCCAGCAGCCCCGGTGGGTTGCAGGGAGGAACTAATGAAAAACTGTTTTTT.

This clone was counted a few times. The chain joins TRBV5-1 to TRBJ2-5, with TRBD1 identical over 8 bases. Trimming cost V 4 bases and J 0 bases; bases outside gene matches: 8. This CDR3 contains 16 residues. CDR1 and CDR2 from the germline V gene are SGHRS and YFSETQ. For the CDR3, the DNA is TGCGCCAGCAGCCCCGGGACAGGAGGGTACCAAGAGACCCAGTACTTC. Protein: CASSPGTGGYQETQYF. Drawing the rest from reference TRBV5-1 and TRBJ2-5, the complete variable domain is KAGVTQTPRYLIKTRGQQVTLSCSPISGHRSVSWYQQTPGQGLQFLFEYFSETQRNKGNFPGRFSGRQFSNSRSEMNVSTLELGDSALYLCASSPGTGGYQETQYFGPGTRLLVL.

The CDR3 region has the DNA TGTGCCAGCAGCTCCCGGCGGGGGACGAAGTTCACAGATACGCAGTATTTT. The encoded protein is CASSSRRGTKFTDTQYF. This sequence joins TRBV5-4 and TRBJ2-3; 7 bases line up with TRBD2. The germline V gene encodes CDR1 SGHNT and CDR2 YYREEE (reference sequence). Trimming at V came to 3 bases and at J to 2 bases, leaving 12 bases not matched to a gene. The CDR3 contains 17 residues. The full variable domain, its missing parts supplied by reference TRBV5-4 and TRBJ2-3, is ETGVTQSPTHLIKTRGQQVTLRCSSQSGHNTVSWYQQALGQGPQFIFQYYREEENGRGNFPPRFSGLQFPNYSSELNVNALELDDSALYLCASSSRRGTKFTDTQYFGPGTRLTVL.

The chain's CDR3 is CASSLGRVADTQYF. CDR3 DNA: TGTGCCAGCAGCTTGGGCAGGGTTGCAGATACGCAGTATTTT. The chain uses TRBV5-4 and TRBJ2-3; maybe TRBD1 (5 bases). CDR1 SGHNT and CDR2 YYREEE come from the germline V gene (reference sequence). With 0 bases removed from V and 4 bases from J, the gap between germline ends came to 9 bases. The CDR3 runs 14 residues.

The rearrangement links TRBV9 to TRBJ2-7, with D perhaps matching TRBD2 (6 bases). Trimming removed 0 bases at V and 0 bases at J, with 7 bases between. The CDR3 is made up of 14 amino acids. Germline V gene data show CDR1 as SGDLS and CDR2 as YYNGEE. CDR3 sequence (DNA): TGTGCCAGCAGCGTAGGGGGGGTCTCCTACGAGCAGTACTTC. Amino acids: CASSVGGVSYEQYF.

This clone has a handful of counts. The chain links TRBV3-1 (or the pseudogene TRBV3-2) to TRBJ2-1, with TRBD2 matching 10 bases. J gave up 6 bases and V 7 bases, and 12 bases lay outside the gene matches. Germline V gene lookup returns CDR1 LGHDT and CDR2 YNNKEL (reference sequence). CDR3 size: 16 residues. CDR3 DNA sequence: TGTGCCAGCACTCAATTCCGGACTAGCGGCCTCAATGAGCAGTTCTTC. It specifies CASTQFRTSGLNEQFF.

The chain has TRBV24-1 and TRBJ2-5; D may be TRBD1 (6 bases). The CDR3 sequence is 16 residues long. The germline V and J ends were trimmed by 4 bases and 3 bases, with 17 bases remaining between them. Germline V CDR1 and CDR2: KGHDR, SFDVKD. In DNA form, the CDR3 reads TGTGCCACCAGTGACCCGGGCCAATCAGGGGAAGAGACCCAGTACTTC. It specifies CATSDPGQSGEETQYF.

The gene calls are TRBV9 and TRBJ2-5; D remains unclear. Trimming took 3 bases from V and 4 from J, leaving 10 bases between them. Germline CDR1 SGDLS, CDR2 YYNGEE. CDR3 length: 13 residues. The CDR3 DNA reads TGTGCCAGCAGCGCCCGACATCGAGAGACCCAGTACTTC. Translation: CASSARHRETQYF. Complete variable domain (other parts from reference TRBV9 and TRBJ2-5): DSGVTQTPKHLITATGQRVTLRCSPRSGDLSVYWYQQSLDQGLQFLIQYYNGEERAKGNILERFSAQQFPDLHSELNLSSLELGDSALYFCASSARHRETQYFGPGTRLLVL.

The rearrangement joins TRBV11-2 to TRBJ2-3; TRBD1 is a possible D gene (8 bases). V lost 6 bases to trimming and J lost 8 bases, with 15 bases between them. Per germline, CDR1 SGHAT and CDR2 FQNNGV. CDR3 size: 13 residues. The CDR3 bases are TGTGCCAGCAGATCGACAGGGGAGGGTACGCAGTATTTT. Translating it yields CASRSTGEGTQYF. Full variable domain (rest looked up from reference TRBV11-2 and TRBJ2-3): EAGVAQSPRYKIIEKRQSVAFWCNPISGHATLYWYQQILGQGPKLLIQFQNNGVVDDSQLPKDRFSAERLKGVDSTLKIQPAKLEDSAVYLCASRSTGEGTQYFGPGTRLTVL.

The rearrangement joins TRBV9 to TRBJ2-3; D call uncertain. Between the trimmed V and J ends, which lost 3 bases and 0 bases, there was a span of 11 bases. Germline values: CDR1 SGDLS, CDR2 YYNGEE. This CDR3 has 15 residues. CDR3 protein: CASSGAYSSTDTQYF. Here the CDR3 DNA reads TGTGCCAGCAGCGGGGCTTACTCTAGCACAGATACGCAGTATTTT.

The chain combines TRBV28 with TRBJ1-2; 9 bases line up with TRBD1. The V gene's germline CDR1 is MDHEN and CDR2 SYDVKM. V lost 3 bases, J lost 7 bases, and 3 bases stayed unmatched. The CDR3 length is 13 residues. The CDR3 here is CASSLDRGLGYTF. CDR3 in DNA: TGTGCCAGCAGTTTGGACAGGGGACTTGGCTACACCTTC.

This clone was seen a single time. The rearrangement uses TRBV19 and TRBJ1-5; 9 positions agree with TRBD1. Per germline, CDR1 LNHDA and CDR2 SQIVND (reference sequence). V lost 6 bases, J lost 8 bases, and 5 bases stayed unmatched. The CDR3 extends over 13 amino acids. The CDR3 loop reads CASSRDRVKPQHF. The CDR3 nucleotides are TGTGCCAGTAGCCGGGACAGGGTTAAGCCCCAGCATTTT.

This clone was seen only once. The rearrangement joins TRBV9 to TRBJ1-2, with TRBD1 as a possible D gene (5 bases). Trimming cost V 2 bases and J 4 bases, with 9 bases left between them. In germline, CDR1 is SGDLS, CDR2 YYNGEE. The CDR3 has 13 amino acids. DNA for the CDR3: TGTGCCAGCAGCGTCGACACAGGCTATGGCTACACCTTC. Amino acids: CASSVDTGYGYTF.

This clone was found once. The chain recombines TRBV6-5 with TRBJ1-2; 10 bases align to TRBD1. CDR1 and CDR2 (germline): MNHEY, SVGAGI. After removal of 6 bases from V and 4 bases from J, the junction contained 5 bases not matched to a gene. CDR3 length: 14 residues. CDR3 coding DNA: TGTGCCAGCAGGGTGAGGACAGGGGGCTATGGCTACACCTTC. Its translation is CASRVRTGGYGYTF.